The 16 T cell receptor beta chains below were found in one sample sequenced in a study of regulatory T cells in long-lasting Graves disease. HTBI primers from iRepertoire and Arm-PCR of CDR3 regions yielded the TCR beta libraries. MiXCR was run by TCRdb on the multiplex PCR reads, yielding one entry per CDR3 protein. The sample includes about 310,000 distinct CDR3 sequences, more than 20% of them seen just once. Regarding time point: persistent/refractory GD, antithyroid drugs over 5 years with positive TRAb. After RNA was extracted from PBMCs, the TCR library was made from it. Sample: peripheral blood mononuclear cells (PBMCs), taken when the disease was refractory, from a patient treated with antithyroid drugs. The receptors come from a female donor with Graves disease.

In this sample, this clonotype turned up many times. The V call is TRBV7-2, the J call TRBJ2-7; 9 nucleotides line up with TRBD1. The CDR3 covers 15 residues. CDR1 is SGHTA and CDR2 is FQGNSA in the germline V gene. J lost 6 bases, V lost 6 bases, and 12 bases had no gene match. The CDR3 DNA is TGTGCCAGCAGGGGGGGGGGGACAGGGCCAGGCGAGCAGTACTTC. As protein: CASRGGGTGPGEQYF.

The V gene is TRBV6-1, the J gene TRBJ2-2, with TRBD2 identical over 9 bases. Unmatched junction bases numbered 6, after V lost 5 bases and J lost 5 bases. Germline V CDR1 and CDR2: MNHNS, SASEGT. This CDR3 comprises 15 residues. This chain's CDR3 is CASSPAGGQTGELFF. The DNA for the CDR3 is TGTGCCAGCAGTCCCGCGGGAGGGCAAACCGGGGAGCTGTTTTTT.

Comment on this clonotype: A read error may be the cause here, since a much bigger clone is one base away. The chain is built from TRBV28 and TRBJ1-6; D not certain. Germline V gene lookup returns CDR1 MDHEN and CDR2 SYDVKM. The CDR3 has 15 residues. The chain's CDR3 is CASSLEAGPNSPFHF. The CDR3, as DNA: TGTGCCAGCAGTTTAGAGGCGGGCCCTAATTCACCCTTCCACTTT. Variable domain in full (rest from reference TRBV28 and TRBJ1-6): DVKVTQSSRYLVKRTGEKVFLECVQDMDHENMFWYRQDPGLGLRLIYFSYDVKMKEKGDIPEGYSVSREKKERFSLILESASTNQTSMYLCASSLEAGPNSPFHFGNGTRLTVT.

This clonotype has a handful of counts. V and J are TRBV19 and TRBJ2-1; 12 bases line up with TRBD2. The germline gives CDR1 LNHDA, CDR2 SQIVND (reference sequence). CDR3 length equals 18 residues. V gave up 2 bases and J gave up 2 bases; unmatched junction bases: 7. The CDR3 DNA is TGTGCCAGTAGTATAAACGCCCCTAGCGGGAGGGCCTACAATGAGCAGTTCTTC. Translated: CASSINAPSGRAYNEQFF.

The chain couples TRBV9 to TRBJ2-3; maybe TRBD2 (5 bases). V lost 0 bases and J 5 bases, leaving 13 bases between the germline ends. Per germline, CDR1 SGDLS and CDR2 YYNGEE. This CDR3 comprises 15 residues. CDR3 residues: CASSVDRGAVDTQYF. CDR3 nucleotides: TGTGCCAGCAGCGTAGATCGGGGAGCGGTAGATACGCAGTATTTT.

This clonotype was seen at least ten times. The chain recombines TRBV5-1 with TRBJ1-4; no clear D. The ends were cut back, 0 bases at V and 3 bases at J, with 6 bases in the middle. Germline V gives CDR1 SGHRS, CDR2 YFSETQ. The CDR3 runs 14 residues. The CDR3 coding sequence is TGCGCCAGCAGCTTGGAGGGCCCTAATGAAAAACTGTTTTTT. This sequence encodes CASSLEGPNEKLFF.

This clonotype showed up just a few times. This sequence joins TRBV28 and TRBJ1-3; D is undetermined. V was trimmed by 8 bases and J by 0 bases, leaving 14 bases between them. The germline V gene encodes CDR1 MDHEN and CDR2 SYDVKM. The CDR3 runs to 15 residues. The CDR3 bases are TGTGCCAGCGGGGTGACGCCCGACTCTGGAAACACCATATATTTT. Translating it yields CASGVTPDSGNTIYF.

This clonotype was recorded at least ten times. This rearrangement joins TRBV5-5 to TRBJ1-5, with 7 bases lining up with TRBD1. The length of the CDR3 is 15 residues. Germline lookup yields CDR1 SGHKS and CDR2 YYEKEE (reference sequence). V lost 4 bases, J lost 4 bases, and 8 bases stayed unmatched. The CDR3 nucleotides are TGTGCCAGCAGCCGCGGGACAGCCTTAAATCAGCCCCAGCATTTT. Translated, it gives CASSRGTALNQPQHF.

This clonotype was picked up a small number of times. V is TRBV6-2 or TRBV6-3 and J is TRBJ1-5; maybe TRBD1 (5 bases). V dropped 2 bases and J dropped 11 bases, with 16 bases sitting between them. The CDR3 totals 14 residues. Looked up from germline, CDR1 is MNHEY and CDR2 is SVGEGT. The CDR3, as DNA: TGTGCCAGCAGTTACCTGGGTTCCGGGGCGGCCCAGCATTTT. Its protein product is CASSYLGSGAAQHF.

This clonotype was seen many times. The chain uses TRBV6-1 and TRBJ2-7; a weak D match, TRBD1 (5 bases). The V gene's germline CDR1 is MNHNS and CDR2 SASEGT. Trimming removed 0 bases at V and 2 bases at J, with 11 bases between. The CDR3 runs 15 residues. CDR3 in DNA: TGTGCCAGCAGTGAAGCGGCGGACACCACCTACGAGCAGTACTTC. Encoded protein: CASSEAADTTYEQYF.

Only a few counts were recorded for this clonotype. V usage is TRBV19 and J usage is TRBJ2-5, with D possibly being TRBD1 (7 bases). Germline V CDR1 and CDR2: LNHDA, SQIVND (reference sequence). CDR3 length equals 14 residues. Trimming stripped 3 bases from V and 5 bases from J, with 13 bases between. The CDR3 DNA is TGTGCCAGTAGTATCGGAGGGGGCTGGGAGACCCAGTACTTC. This translates into CASSIGGGWETQYF.

This clonotype was seen a handful of times. The chain recombines TRBV28 with TRBJ2-7, with 10 bases lining up with TRBD2. V lost 5 bases to trimming and J lost 3 bases; unmatched junction nucleotides: 10. The V gene's germline CDR1 is MDHEN and CDR2 SYDVKM. The CDR3 runs to 16 residues. The CDR3 sequence is CASSPWAGTSDYEQYF. The CDR3 DNA reads as TGTGCCAGCAGTCCCTGGGCCGGGACTAGCGACTACGAGCAGTACTTC.

The V and J genes are TRBV7-9 and TRBJ2-5; 9 nucleotides line up with TRBD2. Germline V gene lookup returns CDR1 SEHNR and CDR2 FQNEAQ (reference sequence). CDR3 length equals 15 residues. With V trimmed by 4 bases and J by 4 bases, 7 bases remained unmatched. CDR3 amino acids: CASSSLAGAGETQYF. The DNA for the CDR3 is TGTGCCAGCAGCTCCTTAGCGGGAGCTGGAGAGACCCAGTACTTC.

This clonotype was observed many times. The chain's CDR3 is CASSPGLFYEQYF. DNA for the CDR3: TGTGCCAGCAGCCCGGGACTGTTTTACGAGCAGTACTTC. The chain couples TRBV3-1 to TRBJ2-7; a weak D match, TRBD2 (6 bases). Germline V CDR1 and CDR2: LGHDT, YNNKEL (reference sequence). Trimming stripped 4 bases from V and 4 bases from J, with 11 bases between. The CDR3 totals 13 residues.

The chain links TRBV12-3 or TRBV12-4 to TRBJ1-5, with 8 bases identical to TRBD1. CDR3 length: 15 residues. Germline trimming cut 1 base from V and 6 bases from J; bases unmatched to any gene: 5. The CDR3 DNA sequence: TGTGCCAGCAGTTTAGAACAGGGGGGGTTTCAGCCCCAGCATTTT. Amino acid sequence: CASSLEQGGFQPQHF.

This clonotype came up many times. The genes are TRBV6-2 or TRBV6-3 and TRBJ2-7; the D is unclear. This CDR3 spans 14 amino acids. The germline V gene has CDR1 MNHEY and CDR2 SVGEGT. Trimming stripped 2 bases from V and 3 bases from J, with 11 bases between. CDR3 DNA: TGTGCCAGCAGTTACCTCGGACGGCACTACGAGCAGTACTTC. Protein sequence: CASSYLGRHYEQYF.